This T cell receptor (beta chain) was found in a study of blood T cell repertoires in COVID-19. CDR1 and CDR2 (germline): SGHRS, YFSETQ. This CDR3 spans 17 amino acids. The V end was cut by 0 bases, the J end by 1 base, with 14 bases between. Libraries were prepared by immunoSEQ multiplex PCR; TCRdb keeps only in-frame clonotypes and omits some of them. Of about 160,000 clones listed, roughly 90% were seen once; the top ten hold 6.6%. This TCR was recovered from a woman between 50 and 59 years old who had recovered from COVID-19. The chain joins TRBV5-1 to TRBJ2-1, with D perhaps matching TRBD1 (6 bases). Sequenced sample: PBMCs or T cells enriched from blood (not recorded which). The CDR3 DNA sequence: TGCGCCAGCAGCTTGGGGTACAGGGCGGTATCCTACAATGAGCAGTTCTTC. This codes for CASSLGYRAVSYNEQFF.